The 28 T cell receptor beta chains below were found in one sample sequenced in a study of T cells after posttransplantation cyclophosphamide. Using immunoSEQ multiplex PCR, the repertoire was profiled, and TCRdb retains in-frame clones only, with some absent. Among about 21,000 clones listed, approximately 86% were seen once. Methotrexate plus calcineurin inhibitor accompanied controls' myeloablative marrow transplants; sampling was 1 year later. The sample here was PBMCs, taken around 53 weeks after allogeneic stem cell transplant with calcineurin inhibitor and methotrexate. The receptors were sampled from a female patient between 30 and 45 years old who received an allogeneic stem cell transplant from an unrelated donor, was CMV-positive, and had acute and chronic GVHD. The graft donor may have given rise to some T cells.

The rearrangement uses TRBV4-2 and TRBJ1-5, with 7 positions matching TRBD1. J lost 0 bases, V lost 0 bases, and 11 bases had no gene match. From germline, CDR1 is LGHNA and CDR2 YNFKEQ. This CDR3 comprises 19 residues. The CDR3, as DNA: TGTGCCAGCAGCCAAGACTCGGCAGGGGGAGTCTATAGCAATCAGCCCCAGCATTTT. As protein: CASSQDSAGGVYSNQPQHF.

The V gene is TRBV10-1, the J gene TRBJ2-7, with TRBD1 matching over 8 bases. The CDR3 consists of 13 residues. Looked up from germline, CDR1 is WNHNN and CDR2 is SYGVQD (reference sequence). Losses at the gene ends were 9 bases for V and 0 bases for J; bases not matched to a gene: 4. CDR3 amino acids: CASGQGSSYEQYF. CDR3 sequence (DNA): TGCGCCAGTGGACAGGGAAGCTCCTACGAGCAGTACTTC.

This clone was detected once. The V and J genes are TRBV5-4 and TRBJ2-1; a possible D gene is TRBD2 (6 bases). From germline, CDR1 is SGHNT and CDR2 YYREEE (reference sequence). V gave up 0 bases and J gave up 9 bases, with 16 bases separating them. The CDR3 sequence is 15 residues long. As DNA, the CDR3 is TGTGCCAGCAGCTTGGGAGGTGAGGGGAGGAGTGAGCAGTTCTTC. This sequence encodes CASSLGGEGRSEQFF.

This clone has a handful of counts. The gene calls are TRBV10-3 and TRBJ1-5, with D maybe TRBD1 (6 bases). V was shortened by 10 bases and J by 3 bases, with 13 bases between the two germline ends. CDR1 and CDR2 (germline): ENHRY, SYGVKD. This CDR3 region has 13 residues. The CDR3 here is CATSRDTNQPQHF. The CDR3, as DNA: TGTGCCACCAGCAGGGACACCAATCAGCCCCAGCATTTT.

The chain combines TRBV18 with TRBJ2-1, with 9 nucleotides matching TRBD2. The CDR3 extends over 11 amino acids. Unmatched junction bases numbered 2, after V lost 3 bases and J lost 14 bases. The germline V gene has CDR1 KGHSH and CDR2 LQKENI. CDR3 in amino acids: CASSPGGGEFF. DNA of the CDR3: TGTGCCAGCTCACCTGGCGGGGGGGAGTTCTTC.

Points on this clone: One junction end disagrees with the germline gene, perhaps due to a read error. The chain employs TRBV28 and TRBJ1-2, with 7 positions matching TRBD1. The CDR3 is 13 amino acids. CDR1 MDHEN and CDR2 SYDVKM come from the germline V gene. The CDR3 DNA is TGTGCCAGCAGTTCCCGGACAGGAACTGGCTGCACCTTC. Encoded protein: CASSSRTGTGCTF.

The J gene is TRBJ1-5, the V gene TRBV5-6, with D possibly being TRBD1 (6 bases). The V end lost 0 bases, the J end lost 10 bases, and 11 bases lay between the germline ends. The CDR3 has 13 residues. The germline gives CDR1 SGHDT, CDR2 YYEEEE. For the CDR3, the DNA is TGTGCCAGCAGCTTGGAGAGGGGGGGCCCCCAGCATTTT. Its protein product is CASSLERGGPQHF.

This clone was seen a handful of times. The CDR3 bases are TGTGCCATCAGTACTAACTACGAGCAGTACTTC. Protein sequence: CAISTNYEQYF. The chain links TRBV10-3 to TRBJ2-7, with D unclear. Trimming removed 5 bases at V and 3 bases at J, with 5 bases between. Per the germline V gene, CDR1 is ENHRY and CDR2 is SYGVKD. The length of the CDR3 is 11 residues.

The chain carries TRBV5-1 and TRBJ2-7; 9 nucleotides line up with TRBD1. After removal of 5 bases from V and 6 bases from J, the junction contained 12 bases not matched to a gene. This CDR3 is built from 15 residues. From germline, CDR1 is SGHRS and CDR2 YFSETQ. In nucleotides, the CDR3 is TGCGCCAGCAGTCCGGACGGGACAGGGTTGGGCGAGCAGTACTTC. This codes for CASSPDGTGLGEQYF.

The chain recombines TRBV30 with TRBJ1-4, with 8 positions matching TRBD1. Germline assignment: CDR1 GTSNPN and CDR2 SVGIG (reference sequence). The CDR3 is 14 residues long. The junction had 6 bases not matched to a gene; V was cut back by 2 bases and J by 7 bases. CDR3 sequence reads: CAWSPTTGGEKLFF. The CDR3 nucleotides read TGTGCCTGGAGTCCTACAACAGGGGGTGAAAAACTGTTTTTT.

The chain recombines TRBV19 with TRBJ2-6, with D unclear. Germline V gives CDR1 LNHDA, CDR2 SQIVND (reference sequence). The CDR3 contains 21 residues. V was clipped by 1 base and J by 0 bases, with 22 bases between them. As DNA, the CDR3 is TGTGCCAGTAGTATAGCCTTCTCTCTAAAGCTCAATAGCTCTGGGGCCAACGTCCTGACTTTC. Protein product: CASSIAFSLKLNSSGANVLTF.

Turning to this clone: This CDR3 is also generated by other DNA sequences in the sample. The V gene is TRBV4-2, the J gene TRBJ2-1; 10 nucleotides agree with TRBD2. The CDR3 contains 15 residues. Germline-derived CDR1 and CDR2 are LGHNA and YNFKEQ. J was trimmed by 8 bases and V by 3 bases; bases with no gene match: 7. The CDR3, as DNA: TGTGCCAGCAGCCAGGGTCTAGCGGGGGTGGATGAGCAGTTCTTC. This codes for CASSQGLAGVDEQFF.

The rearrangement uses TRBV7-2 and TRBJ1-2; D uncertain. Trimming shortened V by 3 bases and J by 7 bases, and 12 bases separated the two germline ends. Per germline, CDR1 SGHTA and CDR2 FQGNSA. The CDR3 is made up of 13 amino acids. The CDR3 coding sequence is TGTGCCAGCAGCTTCGAGGGCTGGGCTGGCTACACCTTC. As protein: CASSFEGWAGYTF.

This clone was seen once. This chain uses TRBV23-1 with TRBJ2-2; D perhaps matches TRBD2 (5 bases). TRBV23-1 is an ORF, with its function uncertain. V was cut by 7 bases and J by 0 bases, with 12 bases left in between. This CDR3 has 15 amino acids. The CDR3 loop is CASTTPRANTGELFF. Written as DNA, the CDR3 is TGCGCCAGCACCACGCCGCGGGCGAACACCGGGGAGCTGTTTTTT.

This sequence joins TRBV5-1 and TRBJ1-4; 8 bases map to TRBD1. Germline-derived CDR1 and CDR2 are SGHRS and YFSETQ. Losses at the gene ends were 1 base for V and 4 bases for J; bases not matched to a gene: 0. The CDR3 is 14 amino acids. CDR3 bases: TGCGCCAGCAGCTTGACAGGGGGTAATGAAAAACTGTTTTTT. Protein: CASSLTGGNEKLFF.

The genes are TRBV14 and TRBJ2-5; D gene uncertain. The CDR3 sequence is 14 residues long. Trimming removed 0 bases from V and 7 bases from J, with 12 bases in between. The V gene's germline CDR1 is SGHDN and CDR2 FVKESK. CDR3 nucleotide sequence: TGTGCCAGCAGCCAAGATCTTCAGGTCGCGACCCAGTACTTC. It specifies CASSQDLQVATQYF.

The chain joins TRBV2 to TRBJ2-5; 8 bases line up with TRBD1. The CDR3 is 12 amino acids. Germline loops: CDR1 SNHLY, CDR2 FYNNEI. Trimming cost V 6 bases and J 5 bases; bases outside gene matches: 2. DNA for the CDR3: TGTGCCAGCAGGACAGGGGAGGAGACCCAGTACTTC. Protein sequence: CASRTGEETQYF.

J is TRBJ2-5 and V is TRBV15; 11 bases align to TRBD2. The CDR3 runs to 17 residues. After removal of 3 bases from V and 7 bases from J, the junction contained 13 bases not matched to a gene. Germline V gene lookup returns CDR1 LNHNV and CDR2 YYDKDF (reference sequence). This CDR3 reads CATSSTRSSSGRGTQYF. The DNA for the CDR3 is TGTGCCACCAGCAGTACCCGTTCGAGTAGCGGGAGGGGGACCCAGTACTTC.

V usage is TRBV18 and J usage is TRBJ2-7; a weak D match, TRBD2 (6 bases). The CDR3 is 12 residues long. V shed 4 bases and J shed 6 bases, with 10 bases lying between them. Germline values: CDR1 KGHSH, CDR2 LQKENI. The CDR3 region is CASSLVGGEQYF. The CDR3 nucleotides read TGTGCCAGCTCACTCGTGGGGGGCGAGCAGTACTTC.

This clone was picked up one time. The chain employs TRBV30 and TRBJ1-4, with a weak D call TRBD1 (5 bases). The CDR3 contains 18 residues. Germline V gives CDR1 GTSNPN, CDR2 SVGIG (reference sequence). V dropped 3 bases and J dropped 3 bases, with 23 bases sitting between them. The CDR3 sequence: CAWSGGRTPIPANEKLFF. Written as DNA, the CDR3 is TGTGCCTGGAGCGGGGGGAGAACCCCCATTCCAGCTAATGAAAAACTGTTTTTT.

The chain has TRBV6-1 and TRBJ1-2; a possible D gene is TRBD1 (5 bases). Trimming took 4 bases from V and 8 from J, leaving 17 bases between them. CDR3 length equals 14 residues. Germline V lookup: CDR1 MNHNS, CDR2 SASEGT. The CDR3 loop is CASSARDGMVGYTF. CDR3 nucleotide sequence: TGTGCCAGCAGTGCCAGGGATGGTATGGTAGGCTACACCTTC.

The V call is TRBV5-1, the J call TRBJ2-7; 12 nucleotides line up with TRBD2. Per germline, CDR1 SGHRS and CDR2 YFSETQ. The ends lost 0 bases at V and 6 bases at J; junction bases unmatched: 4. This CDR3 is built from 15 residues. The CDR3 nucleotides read TGCGCCAGCAGCTTGGGACTAGCGGGGGTCGCCGAGCAGTACTTC. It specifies CASSLGLAGVAEQYF.

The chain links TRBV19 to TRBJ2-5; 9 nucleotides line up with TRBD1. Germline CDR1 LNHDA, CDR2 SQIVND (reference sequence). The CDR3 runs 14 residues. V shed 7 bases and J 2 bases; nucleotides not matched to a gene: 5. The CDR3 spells CASTRQGVQETQYF. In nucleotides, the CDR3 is TGTGCCAGTACACGACAGGGGGTACAAGAGACCCAGTACTTC.

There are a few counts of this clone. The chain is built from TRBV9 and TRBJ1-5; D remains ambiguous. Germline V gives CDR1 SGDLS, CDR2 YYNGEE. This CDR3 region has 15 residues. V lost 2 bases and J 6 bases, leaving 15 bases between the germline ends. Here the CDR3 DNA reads TGTGCCAGCAGCGTGGGGAGGGCGGAGCTTCAGCCCCAGCATTTT. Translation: CASSVGRAELQPQHF.

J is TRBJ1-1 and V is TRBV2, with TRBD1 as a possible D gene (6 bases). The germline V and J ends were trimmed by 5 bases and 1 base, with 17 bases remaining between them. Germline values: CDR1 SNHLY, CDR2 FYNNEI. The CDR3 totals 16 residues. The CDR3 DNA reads TGTGCCAGCAGTAGGTCCTACCGGGACAAGAACACTGAAGCTTTCTTT. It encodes CASSRSYRDKNTEAFF.

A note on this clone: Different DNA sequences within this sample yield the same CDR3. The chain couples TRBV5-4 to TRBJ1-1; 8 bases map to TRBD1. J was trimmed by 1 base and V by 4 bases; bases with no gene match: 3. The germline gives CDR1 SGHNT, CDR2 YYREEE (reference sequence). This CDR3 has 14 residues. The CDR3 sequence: CASSPGQANTEAFF. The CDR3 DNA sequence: TGTGCCAGCAGCCCGGGACAGGCGAACACTGAAGCTTTCTTT.

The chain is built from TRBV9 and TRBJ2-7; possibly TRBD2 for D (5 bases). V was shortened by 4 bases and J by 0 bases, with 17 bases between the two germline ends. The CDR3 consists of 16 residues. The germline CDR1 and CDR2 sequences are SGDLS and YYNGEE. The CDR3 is CASSPSSAQASYEQYF. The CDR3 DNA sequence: TGTGCCAGCAGCCCTAGCTCAGCGCAGGCCTCCTACGAGCAGTACTTC.

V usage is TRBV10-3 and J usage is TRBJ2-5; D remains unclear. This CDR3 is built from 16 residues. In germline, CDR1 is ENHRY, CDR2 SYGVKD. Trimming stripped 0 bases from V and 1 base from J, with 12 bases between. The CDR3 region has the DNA TGTGCCATCAGTGAGTCGGCTAGTCGACCCCAAGAGACCCAGTACTTC. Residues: CAISESASRPQETQYF.